This entry lists 26 T cell receptor beta chains sequenced from one sample in a study of cytomegalovirus exposure and HLA in healthy donors. This table comes from immunoSEQ multiplex PCR, and its TCRdb copy is limited to in-frame clones, with some not included. The table includes more than 80,000 clones, 88% detected once. Sample: PBMCs. These receptors were obtained from a woman aged 18-29 years in good health and CMV-seropositive.

The chain employs TRBV7-8 and TRBJ2-2, with 9 nucleotides matching TRBD1. The CDR3 runs to 16 residues. CDR1 is SGHVS and CDR2 is FQNEAQ in the germline V gene. Germline trimming cut 5 bases from V and 4 bases from J; bases unmatched to any gene: 8. The chain's CDR3 is CASSRSGTGSTGELFF. The CDR3 nucleotides read TGTGCCAGCAGCCGATCCGGGACAGGGAGCACCGGGGAGCTGTTTTTT.

This clone was picked up a small number of times. The J gene is TRBJ1-5, the V gene TRBV2; unclear D gene. This CDR3 is built from 15 residues. The germline V and J ends were trimmed by 4 bases and 0 bases, with 10 bases remaining between them. Germline V lookup: CDR1 SNHLY, CDR2 FYNNEI. Written as DNA, the CDR3 is TGTGCCAGCAGTGTCCAGGCCTTTAGCAATCAGCCCCAGCATTTT. This encodes CASSVQAFSNQPQHF.

CDR3: CASSEGTRDTQYF. As DNA, the CDR3 is TGTGCCAGCAGTGAAGGGACAAGAGATACGCAGTATTTT. This rearrangement joins TRBV2 to TRBJ2-3; maybe TRBD1 (5 bases). The CDR3 extends over 13 amino acids. Germline V gene sequence: CDR1 SNHLY, CDR2 FYNNEI. Trimming took off 1 base at V and 5 bases at J, with 7 bases between the two ends.

The chain recombines TRBV10-2 with TRBJ2-3; a possible D gene is TRBD1 (6 bases). CDR3 length: 13 residues. CDR1 is WSHSY, CDR2 SAAADI, per germline. The V end lost 2 bases, the J end lost 7 bases, and 10 bases lay between the germline ends. The CDR3 DNA reads TGCGCCAGCAGTGAGAGGGGGACAAATACGCAGTATTTT. Its protein is CASSERGTNTQYF.

The V and J genes are TRBV18 and TRBJ1-2, with D possibly TRBD1 on 6 matching bases. Per the germline V gene, CDR1 is KGHSH and CDR2 is LQKENI. There are 16 residues in the CDR3. V shed 3 bases and J shed 0 bases, with 14 bases lying between them. The CDR3 sequence is CASSPVDRPTNYGYTF. The DNA for the CDR3 is TGTGCCAGCTCACCGGTAGACAGGCCCACTAACTATGGCTACACCTTC.

The chain employs TRBV28 and TRBJ2-7; a weak D match, TRBD1 (6 bases). Germline CDR1 MDHEN, CDR2 SYDVKM. Trimming stripped 3 bases from V and 3 bases from J, with 15 bases between. This CDR3 has 15 residues. The CDR3 sequence: CASSFHRDNNYEQYF. CDR3 coding DNA: TGTGCCAGCAGTTTTCACCGGGACAACAACTACGAGCAGTACTTC.

The CDR3 spells CASSSLQGNTEAFF. Written as DNA, the CDR3 is TGTGCCAGCAGCTCACTACAGGGGAACACTGAAGCTTTCTTT. V and J are TRBV6-5 and TRBJ1-1; D is perhaps TRBD1 (6 bases). Per germline, CDR1 MNHEY and CDR2 SVGAGI. V was trimmed by 6 bases and J by 1 base, leaving 12 bases between them. The CDR3 sequence is 14 residues long.

The chain has TRBV27 and TRBJ2-7; 9 bases are shared with TRBD2. Germline V gene lookup returns CDR1 MNHEY and CDR2 SMNVEV (reference sequence). The ends lost 3 bases at V and 5 bases at J; junction bases unmatched: 5. The CDR3 totals 14 residues. CDR3 in DNA: TGTGCCAGCAGTTTCGCTAGCGGGGACAACGAGCAGTACTTC. Translated, it gives CASSFASGDNEQYF.

V gene TRBV27 combines with J gene TRBJ2-7, with 11 bases identical to TRBD2. The germline V gene has CDR1 MNHEY and CDR2 SMNVEV (reference sequence). The V segment lost 5 bases and the J segment 6 bases; nucleotides outside the gene matches: 12. This CDR3 spans 16 amino acids. CDR3 in amino acids: CASSPLVAGGPREQYV. CDR3 coding DNA: TGTGCCAGCAGTCCCCTGGTAGCGGGGGGGCCTCGCGAGCAGTACGTC.

The chain's CDR3 is CAISEAQNYGYTF. The CDR3 bases are TGTGCCATCAGTGAGGCCCAGAACTATGGCTACACCTTC. This sequence joins TRBV10-3 and TRBJ1-2; D remains unclear. Germline V lookup: CDR1 ENHRY, CDR2 SYGVKD. The length of the CDR3 is 13 residues. Trimming removed 2 bases from V and 2 bases from J, with 6 bases in between.

This chain uses TRBV7-8 with TRBJ2-1, with TRBD2 matching 12 bases. The CDR3 has 16 amino acids. With V trimmed by 5 bases and J by 8 bases, 10 bases remained unmatched. The germline gives CDR1 SGHVS, CDR2 FQNEAQ. DNA for the CDR3: TGTGCCAGCAGCATGATACTAGCGGGGGGTAGGGATGAGCAGTTCTTC. Its protein is CASSMILAGGRDEQFF.

V is TRBV5-1 and J is TRBJ2-1, with 9 nucleotides matching TRBD1. Germline V gene sequence: CDR1 SGHRS, CDR2 YFSETQ. CDR3 length equals 14 residues. With 5 bases clipped from V and 9 bases from J, the junction kept 9 bases outside the gene matches. The chain's CDR3 is CASRLGTGRSEQFF. CDR3 in DNA: TGCGCCAGCAGACTCGGGACAGGGAGGAGTGAGCAGTTCTTC.

The rearrangement uses TRBV5-1 and TRBJ2-5; possibly TRBD2 for D (5 bases). CDR1 and CDR2 (germline): SGHRS, YFSETQ. The ends were cut back, 4 bases at V and 5 bases at J, with 15 bases in the middle. The CDR3 loop spans 14 amino acids. DNA for the CDR3: TGCGCCAGCAGCCCCGGACGGAGGACGGAGACCCAGTACTTC. It specifies CASSPGRRTETQYF.

This chain links TRBV19 with TRBJ2-2; TRBD1 is a possible D gene (6 bases). With 8 bases removed from V and 4 bases from J, the gap between germline ends came to 14 bases. CDR3 length equals 14 residues. Germline-derived CDR1 and CDR2 are LNHDA and SQIVND (reference sequence). The CDR3: CASSSGVITGELFF. The CDR3 nucleotides are TGTGCCAGTTCATCAGGGGTAATCACCGGGGAGCTGTTTTTT.

The chain links TRBV29-1 to TRBJ2-5; no clear D. Germline V gives CDR1 SQVTM, CDR2 ANQGSEA. V was pared by 5 bases and J by 0 bases, with 7 bases between. CDR3 size: 12 residues. DNA for the CDR3: TGCAGCGTTTTCCTAGACCAAGAGACCCAGTACTTC. Protein sequence: CSVFLDQETQYF.

The V gene is TRBV18, the J gene TRBJ2-1; TRBD2 aligns across 12 bases. The germline V gene has CDR1 KGHSH and CDR2 LQKENI. This CDR3 has 17 amino acids. With V trimmed by 6 bases and J by 6 bases, 12 bases remained unmatched. The CDR3 is CASSRLAGGTSPNEQFF. CDR3 in DNA: TGTGCCAGCTCGCGCCTAGCGGGGGGGACAAGTCCCAATGAGCAGTTCTTC.

J is TRBJ2-4 and V is TRBV5-6, with 9 positions matching TRBD2. Trimming removed 5 bases from V and 9 bases from J; junction bases left unmatched: 6. Per the germline V gene, CDR1 is SGHDT and CDR2 is YYEEEE. The CDR3 loop spans 13 amino acids. CDR3 amino acids: CASRSRGGGIQYF. The CDR3 nucleotides are TGTGCCAGCAGGTCGCGGGGGGGAGGCATTCAGTACTTC.

The chain is built from TRBV10-3 and TRBJ1-2; possibly TRBD1 for D (6 bases). CDR3 length: 13 residues. The germline V and J ends were trimmed by 7 bases and 1 base, with 10 bases remaining between them. Looked up from germline, CDR1 is ENHRY and CDR2 is SYGVKD. The CDR3 reads CAIKTDSNYGYTF. The CDR3 coding sequence is TGTGCCATCAAAACGGACAGTAACTATGGCTACACCTTC.

The chain recombines TRBV7-9 with TRBJ2-2; perhaps TRBD1 as D (6 bases). V lost 4 bases and J 7 bases, leaving 7 bases between the germline ends. Germline CDR1 is SEHNR and CDR2 is FQNEAQ (reference sequence). This CDR3 region has 12 residues. The CDR3 loop reads CASSWGLGELFF. Here the CDR3 DNA reads TGTGCCAGCAGCTGGGGGCTCGGGGAGCTGTTTTTT.

V is TRBV28 and J is TRBJ1-4; the D is unclear. V dropped 3 bases and J dropped 0 bases, with 11 bases sitting between them. Germline V gene sequence: CDR1 MDHEN, CDR2 SYDVKM. The CDR3 runs 16 residues. The CDR3 reads CASSFFGSATNEKLFF. The CDR3 nucleotides are TGTGCCAGCAGTTTCTTCGGGAGTGCAACTAATGAAAAACTGTTTTTT.

The gene calls are TRBV6-6 and TRBJ1-1; the D is unclear. The length of the CDR3 is 12 residues. CDR1 and CDR2 from the germline V gene are MNHNY and SVGAGI (reference sequence). V lost 5 bases and J lost 3, with 7 bases in between. The CDR3 DNA is TGTGCCAGCAGTCCCGGGGACACTGAAGCTTTCTTT. Amino acid sequence: CASSPGDTEAFF.

V is TRBV15 and J is TRBJ2-5, with D possibly being TRBD2 (6 bases). The CDR3 is 13 amino acids. Between the trimmed V and J ends, which lost 6 bases and 3 bases, there was a span of 11 bases. Germline V lookup: CDR1 LNHNV, CDR2 YYDKDF (reference sequence). CDR3 DNA sequence: TGTGCCACCAGGGCGGGATTCAAAGAGACCCAGTACTTC. Translating gives CATRAGFKETQYF.

A few counts support this clone. The chain recombines TRBV2 with TRBJ1-5; 7 bases line up with TRBD1. The germline CDR1 and CDR2 sequences are SNHLY and FYNNEI. The V and J ends lost 7 bases and 3 bases, in that order; junction bases with no gene match: 6. The CDR3 contains 14 residues. The CDR3 DNA reads TGTGCCAGCAACACAGGGGTGAACAATCAGCCCCAGCATTTT. It yields the protein CASNTGVNNQPQHF.

V gene TRBV19 combines with J gene TRBJ2-1; D is perhaps TRBD1 (8 bases). CDR1 and CDR2 from the germline V gene are LNHDA and SQIVND (reference sequence). The CDR3 covers 15 residues. The germline V and J ends were trimmed by 5 bases and 8 bases, with 19 bases remaining between them. CDR3 loop: CASSPGQGGYDEQFF. The CDR3 DNA reads as TGTGCCAGTAGTCCCGGACAGGGAGGGTACGATGAGCAGTTCTTC.

The chain employs TRBV12-5 and TRBJ2-5; TRBD2 matches 12 bases. Germline values: CDR1 LGHNT, CDR2 FRNRAP. V dropped 5 bases and J dropped 0; count of bases not matched to a gene: 4. There are 16 residues in the CDR3. CDR3 protein: CASGPGLAGYQETQYF. In DNA, the CDR3 is TGTGCTAGTGGTCCCGGACTAGCGGGGTACCAAGAGACCCAGTACTTC.

About this clone: Different DNA sequences within this sample yield the same CDR3. The chain combines TRBV28 with TRBJ1-5; 10 bases are shared with TRBD1. The CDR3 is 14 residues long. The ends lost 4 bases at V and 4 bases at J; junction bases unmatched: 1. Germline V gene lookup returns CDR1 MDHEN and CDR2 SYDVKM. The DNA for the CDR3 is TGTGCCAGCAGTTCGGGACAGGGGAATCAGCCCCAGCATTTT. It translates to CASSSGQGNQPQHF.